One and the same sample provided the 6 T cell receptor beta chains below, sequenced in a study of radiation and T cells in renal cell carcinoma. Assay: immunoSEQ multiplex PCR; the TCRdb copy retains only in-frame clones and omits some. The sample includes some 120,000 clones, approximately 80% of them seen just once. Noted time point: blood 2 weeks post-SBRT. The treatment is: 15 Gy SBRT to primary tumor, nephrectomy 4 weeks later. The sample was blood, taken from a patient whose treatment included radiotherapy and nephrectomy. These receptors all stem from a woman aged 60-75 years with renal cell carcinoma.

This clone appeared once. This rearrangement joins TRBV27 to TRBJ1-1; D not certain. The germline CDR1 and CDR2 sequences are MNHEY and SMNVEV (reference sequence). The CDR3 sequence is 15 residues long. The V end was cut by 1 base, the J end by 5 bases, with 14 bases between. CDR3 in amino acids: CASSLYPRSLTEAFF. CDR3 coding DNA: TGTGCCAGCAGTTTATACCCCCGATCTTTGACTGAAGCTTTCTTT.

This clone was seen only a few times. V is TRBV27 and J is TRBJ1-1, with TRBD1 matching 9 bases. J was trimmed by 3 bases and V by 4 bases; bases with no gene match: 6. This CDR3 has 15 amino acids. Germline V CDR1 and CDR2: MNHEY, SMNVEV (reference sequence). In DNA form, the CDR3 reads TGTGCCAGCAGTTCGTACAGGGGGCGGGACACTGAAGCTTTCTTT. Amino acid sequence: CASSSYRGRDTEAFF.

For this clone: The same CDR3 also results from other DNA sequences found in this sample. The chain uses TRBV11-2 and TRBJ1-4; D is unclear. Trimming removed 1 base at V and 7 bases at J, with 10 bases between. The CDR3 length is 14 residues. CDR1 is SGHAT, CDR2 FQNNGV, per germline. CDR3 sequence reads: CASSLAGVGEKLFF. The CDR3 DNA follows: TGTGCCAGCAGCTTAGCCGGGGTTGGTGAAAAACTGTTTTTT. Full variable domain (missing parts from reference TRBV11-2 and TRBJ1-4): EAGVAQSPRYKIIEKRQSVAFWCNPISGHATLYWYQQILGQGPKLLIQFQNNGVVDDSQLPKDRFSAERLKGVDSTLKIQPAKLEDSAVYLCASSLAGVGEKLFFGSGTQLSVL.

The chain is built from TRBV7-2 and TRBJ2-1; weak D call: TRBD1 (6 bases). Germline CDR1 reads SGHTA; CDR2 reads FQGNSA. Trimming pared 4 bases from V and 7 bases from J, leaving 11 bases between. The CDR3 is 13 residues long. The DNA for the CDR3 is TGTGCCAGCAGCTGGACCCAGGGGAATGAGCAGTTCTTC. This gives the protein CASSWTQGNEQFF.

The chain has TRBV5-1 and TRBJ2-1, with D perhaps TRBD2 (6 bases). The V end was cut by 4 bases, the J end by 9 bases, with 20 bases between. This CDR3 contains 15 residues. CDR1 and CDR2 from the germline V gene are SGHRS and YFSETQ. The CDR3 region has the DNA TGCGCCAGCAGCCGGGACTCCTCGTTTGGGACTGAGCAGTTCTTC. It codes for CASSRDSSFGTEQFF.

The CDR3 DNA reads TGCGCCAGCAGCTCATCGGCATTAGATACGCAGTATTTT. Protein: CASSSSALDTQYF. The chain joins TRBV4-3 to TRBJ2-3; D unresolved. This CDR3 is built from 13 residues. In germline, CDR1 is LGHNA, CDR2 YSLEER. Trimming removed 5 bases at V and 5 bases at J, with 11 bases between.